This entry lists 15 T cell receptor beta chains sequenced from one sample in a study of CD8+CD57+ T cells in acquired aplastic anemia. Profiling that covered TCR beta VDJ and CDR3 relied on genomic DNA as its template. MiXCR was run by TCRdb on the reads, yielding one entry per CDR3 protein. Of tens of thousands of distinct CDR3 sequences detected, less than 65% appear once; the ten largest clones hold roughly 2.5%. What was sequenced was sorted CD4+, CD8+, or CD8+CD57+ T cells (not recorded which) from PBMCs. The receptors originated from a human donor in good health, serving as a control.

The V call is TRBV12-5, the J call TRBJ2-7, with 10 bases matching TRBD1. There are 19 residues in the CDR3. Losses at the gene ends were 1 base for V and 5 bases for J; bases not matched to a gene: 17. Germline V gene sequence: CDR1 LGHNT, CDR2 FRNRAP. CDR3 residues: CASGLGSVLYSGTGDEQYF. The CDR3 DNA is TGTGCTAGTGGTTTGGGTTCCGTCCTCTACTCCGGGACAGGGGACGAGCAGTACTTC.

The sample holds many counts of this clonotype. This chain uses TRBV9 with TRBJ2-3, with D perhaps TRBD2 (5 bases). In germline, CDR1 is SGDLS, CDR2 YYNGEE. This CDR3 has 18 residues. The ends were cut back, 0 bases at V and 2 bases at J, with 19 bases in the middle. CDR3 residues: CASSVATAGVTFTDTQYF. As DNA, the CDR3 is TGTGCCAGCAGCGTAGCTACTGCGGGTGTAACTTTCACAGATACGCAGTATTTT.

In this sample, this clonotype turned up many times. In DNA form, the CDR3 reads TGTGCCAGCGGACTAGCTGTTGAGACCCAGTACTTC. This encodes CASGLAVETQYF. The genes are TRBV12-3 or TRBV12-4 and TRBJ2-5, with 8 bases fitting TRBD2. V lost 8 bases to trimming and J lost 5 bases; unmatched junction nucleotides: 4. The CDR3 sequence is 12 residues long.

This clonotype rates as medium-sized. J is TRBJ1-5 and V is TRBV29-1, with a weak D call TRBD1 (5 bases). V lost 4 bases to trimming and J lost 2 bases, with 15 bases between them. Germline CDR1 and CDR2: SQVTM and ANQGSEA. The CDR3 consists of 15 residues. CDR3 in DNA: TGCAGCGTTGGGGACGGACTCCTCGGCAATCAGCCCCAGCATTTT. Translated: CSVGDGLLGNQPQHF. Together with reference TRBV29-1 and TRBJ1-5, the CDR3 gives the full variable domain: SAVISQKPSRDICQRGTSLTIQCQVDSQVTMMFWYRQQPGQSLTLIATANQGSEATYESGFVIDKFPISRPNLTFSTLTVSNMSPEDSSIYLCSVGDGLLGNQPQHFGDGTRLSIL.

The sample holds many counts of this clonotype. A read error is possible here, since a much larger clone lies one base away. This chain links TRBV15 with TRBJ1-1; D might be TRBD1 (5 bases). CDR3 length: 15 amino acids. From germline, CDR1 is LNHNV and CDR2 YYDKDF (reference sequence). For the CDR3, the DNA is TGTGCCACCAAAAAACAGAAAACTGCGGGGACTGGAGCTTTCTTT. It codes for CATKKQKTAGTGAFF.

By share of the sample, this clonotype is medium-sized (0.01 to 0.1%). This chain uses TRBV7-7 with TRBJ2-5; D may correspond to TRBD1 or TRBD2 (5 bases each). V gave up 5 bases and J gave up 0 bases, with 16 bases separating them. CDR3 length: 16 amino acids. CDR1 and CDR2 (germline): SSHAT, FNYEAQ (reference sequence). The CDR3 reads CASSMAGRGHQETQYF. CDR3 nucleotides: TGTGCCAGCAGCATGGCTGGACGGGGACACCAAGAGACCCAGTACTTC.

The chain recombines TRBV19 with TRBJ1-1; TRBD1 aligns across 9 bases. Germline CDR1 LNHDA, CDR2 SQIVND (reference sequence). The CDR3 consists of 14 residues. V lost 3 bases to trimming and J lost 8 bases; unmatched junction nucleotides: 7. The CDR3 region is CASSISTGGVEAFF. DNA of the CDR3: TGTGCCAGTAGTATTTCTACAGGGGGCGTGGAAGCTTTCTTT.

The rearrangement links TRBV9 to TRBJ2-7; the match to TRBD1 covers 10 bases. Germline values: CDR1 SGDLS, CDR2 YYNGEE. The ends lost 2 bases at V and 6 bases at J; junction bases unmatched: 8. CDR3 length equals 15 residues. CDR3 loop: CASSVARDRGTEQYF. The CDR3 DNA is TGTGCCAGCAGCGTGGCTCGGGACAGGGGTACCGAGCAGTACTTC.

This clonotype came up many times. This rearrangement joins TRBV3-1 to TRBJ2-5; D call uncertain. With 1 base removed from V and 4 bases from J, the gap between germline ends came to 13 bases. The CDR3 loop spans 15 amino acids. Germline V gene data show CDR1 as LGHDT and CDR2 as YNNKEL (reference sequence). The chain's CDR3 is CASSQVPRRLETQYF. The CDR3 DNA follows: TGTGCCAGCAGCCAAGTCCCTCGGCGCTTAGAGACCCAGTACTTC.

This clonotype appeared many times. This rearrangement joins TRBV6-4 to TRBJ2-3; 10 bases fit TRBD2. This CDR3 region has 17 residues. V shed 0 bases, J shed 0 bases, and the junction held 3 bases outside the gene matches. CDR1 is MRHNA, CDR2 SNTAGT, per germline. The chain's CDR3 is CASSDSPLAGSTDTQYF. The CDR3, as DNA: TGTGCCAGCAGTGACTCCCCACTAGCGGGAAGCACAGATACGCAGTATTTT.

The rearrangement joins TRBV5-1 to TRBJ1-4; 9 nucleotides align to TRBD1. The CDR3 is 15 amino acids. Germline-derived CDR1 and CDR2 are SGHRS and YFSETQ. Germline trimming cut 4 bases from V and 7 bases from J; bases unmatched to any gene: 8. CDR3 sequence: CASSTAGQGVEKLFF. DNA for the CDR3: TGCGCCAGCAGCACGGCGGGACAGGGAGTTGAAAAACTGTTTTTT.

The rearrangement uses TRBV4-1 and TRBJ2-3; TRBD2 matches 9 bases. CDR3 size: 16 residues. J was trimmed by 2 bases and V by 4 bases; bases with no gene match: 7. The germline gives CDR1 MGHRA, CDR2 YSYEKL. CDR3 residues: CASSLRLAASTDTQYF. Written as DNA, the CDR3 is TGCGCCAGCAGCCTGAGACTAGCGGCTTCCACAGATACGCAGTATTTT.

The V and J genes are TRBV12-3 or TRBV12-4 and TRBJ2-5; TRBD2 matches 11 bases. Trimming cost V 6 bases and J 2 bases; bases outside gene matches: 8. The CDR3 loop spans 16 amino acids. CDR3 coding DNA: TGTGCCAGCAGCATCACACGACTAGCGGGGCAAGAGACCCAGTACTTC. It codes for CASSITRLAGQETQYF.

This clonotype was observed at least ten times. The chain recombines TRBV6-5 with TRBJ1-6; the D gene is possibly TRBD1 (6 bases). This CDR3 region has 16 residues. Germline V gives CDR1 MNHEY, CDR2 SVGAGI. Trimming stripped 0 bases from V and 9 bases from J, with 15 bases between. CDR3 protein: CASSYSQGKGGSPLHF. The DNA for the CDR3 is TGTGCCAGCAGTTACTCACAGGGAAAAGGGGGTTCACCCCTCCACTTT.

V gene TRBV7-3 combines with J gene TRBJ1-5; D is unclear. V lost 5 bases to trimming and J lost 6 bases, with 11 bases between them. Germline CDR1 is SGHTA and CDR2 is FQGTGA. The CDR3 is 13 amino acids. The CDR3 region is CASSQDIGQPQHF. CDR3 nucleotides: TGTGCCAGCAGCCAAGATATTGGTCAGCCCCAGCATTTT.